What follows describes a single TCR beta chain. This sample is part of a study of T cell responses to AZD1222 COVID-19 vaccine. Germline V gene sequence: CDR1 SGHNT, CDR2 YYREEE (reference sequence). Trimming removed 4 bases at V and 0 bases at J, with 5 bases between. The CDR3 has 13 amino acids. Here immunoSEQ multiplex PCR was the method, and the copy in TCRdb shows in-frame clones only, minus some. The data hold roughly 180,000 clones, with approximately 90% observed a single time. The rearrangement uses TRBV5-4 and TRBJ2-1; the D is unclear. This sequence originates from an adult in good health. This sample comprised peripheral blood, obtained on day 0 of AZD1222 vaccination. The chain's CDR3 is CASSPSSYNEQFF. CDR3 DNA: TGTGCCAGCAGCCCCAGCTCCTACAATGAGCAGTTCTTC.